The clone carrying this T cell receptor beta chain was found many times. This entry is derived from a study of blood T cell repertoires in COVID-19. Study information: PBMCs, B-cell-depleted T cells, or T cells provided the cDNA or gDNA that made up the material.

This table comes from immunoSEQ multiplex PCR, and its TCRdb copy is limited to in-frame clones, with some not included. Among some 170,000 clones listed, 76% were seen once. This TCR was sampled from a woman aged 45-65 years with active or convalescent COVID-19. Sequencing was performed on peripheral blood.

CDR3 in amino acids: CASIGTSGYEQYF. The DNA for the CDR3 is TGTGCCAGCATCGGGACTAGCGGCTACGAGCAGTACTTC. The rearrangement links TRBV2 to TRBJ2-7, with 11 nucleotides matching TRBD2. J lost 3 bases, V lost 7 bases, and 2 bases had no gene match. The CDR3 covers 13 residues. Germline V gives CDR1 SNHLY, CDR2 FYNNEI.